This passage covers 14 T cell receptor beta chains from one sample sequenced in a study of cytomegalovirus exposure and HLA in healthy donors. PCR amplification relied on 60 Vbeta primers (plus 13 Jbeta primers). Produced via immunoSEQ multiplex PCR; TCRdb's table is partial and in-frame only. The table lists some 150,000 clones, 70% to 80% of them singletons, with about 3.7% in the top ten. Sample: PBMCs. The receptors shown here come from a human donor in good health.

V usage is TRBV9 and J usage is TRBJ1-5; D not resolved. Per the germline V gene, CDR1 is SGDLS and CDR2 is YYNGEE. V was trimmed by 0 bases and J by 4 bases, leaving 5 bases between them. The CDR3 has 13 amino acids. CDR3 sequence: CASSVDLNQPQHF. DNA of the CDR3: TGTGCCAGCAGCGTAGACCTAAATCAGCCCCAGCATTTT.

The DNA of the CDR3 is TGTGCCAGTAGTATAGATTCGGGGGGCCGGAGCAATGAGCAGTTCTTC. Translated: CASSIDSGGRSNEQFF. The genes are TRBV19 and TRBJ2-1, with D tentatively TRBD2 (7 bases). Germline-derived CDR1 and CDR2 are LNHDA and SQIVND (reference sequence). The CDR3 contains 16 residues. Trimming cost V 0 bases and J 6 bases, with 15 bases left between them.

The rearrangement uses TRBV2 and TRBJ2-7; 10 bases are a match to TRBD2. The V gene end was trimmed by 7 bases and the J gene end by 3 bases; junction bases not matched to a gene: 9. CDR3 length equals 15 residues. Germline-derived CDR1 and CDR2 are SNHLY and FYNNEI. The DNA of the CDR3 is TGTGCCAGCAAACTAGGACTAGCGGAGTACTACGAGCAGTACTTC. It yields the protein CASKLGLAEYYEQYF.

CDR3 in amino acids: CASSHRPGTGNYEQYF. CDR3 in DNA: TGTGCCAGCAGCCATCGGCCCGGGACAGGGAACTACGAGCAGTACTTC. The genes are TRBV27 and TRBJ2-7, with 9 nucleotides matching TRBD1. Germline values: CDR1 MNHEY, CDR2 SMNVEV (reference sequence). The CDR3 is 16 residues long. Unmatched junction bases numbered 12, after V lost 6 bases and J lost 3 bases.

V is TRBV27 and J is TRBJ2-7; 7 bases are a match to TRBD1. Trimming removed 8 bases from V and 0 bases from J; junction bases left unmatched: 10. The length of the CDR3 is 15 residues. Germline CDR1 is MNHEY and CDR2 is SMNVEV (reference sequence). The CDR3 nucleotides read TGTGCCAGCGCAAGGGGGCTTTTAAGCTCCTACGAGCAGTACTTC. It translates to CASARGLLSSYEQYF.

The chain employs TRBV20-1 and TRBJ1-1; unclear D gene. This CDR3 comprises 11 residues. Germline V gives CDR1 DFQATT, CDR2 SNEGSKA (reference sequence). V lost 4 bases, J lost 2 bases, and 5 bases lay in between. DNA for the CDR3: TGCAGTGCTATAACTAACACTGAAGCTTTCTTT. This translates into CSAITNTEAFF.

This clone was found a few times. CDR3 protein: CAWTLTGSSGNTIYF. CDR3 nucleotide sequence: TGTGCCTGGACTCTTACAGGGTCCTCTGGAAACACCATATATTTT. This chain connects TRBV30 to TRBJ1-3; D is perhaps TRBD1 (6 bases). Germline CDR1 is GTSNPN and CDR2 is SVGIG (reference sequence). V dropped 4 bases and J dropped 0 bases, with 13 bases sitting between them. The CDR3 loop spans 15 amino acids.

This clone is categorized as medium-sized. The J gene is TRBJ1-5, the V gene TRBV27, with 10 bases aligning to TRBD1. The germline CDR1 and CDR2 sequences are MNHEY and SMNVEV (reference sequence). This CDR3 is 14 amino acids long. J was trimmed by 6 bases and V by 4 bases; bases with no gene match: 3. The CDR3 nucleotides are TGTGCCAGCAGTTCCGGGACAGGGGTTCAGCCCCAGCATTTT. It encodes CASSSGTGVQPQHF.

The chain links TRBV6-1 to TRBJ2-3, with 9 nucleotides matching TRBD2. Germline V gene sequence: CDR1 MNHNS, CDR2 SASEGT. The V gene end was trimmed by 3 bases and the J gene end by 6 bases; junction bases not matched to a gene: 7. The CDR3 is 15 residues long. CDR3 sequence reads: CASSEGSGGGDTQYF. The CDR3 DNA follows: TGTGCCAGCAGTGAGGGTAGCGGGGGCGGGGATACGCAGTATTTT.

This chain uses TRBV7-8 with TRBJ1-1; no definite D call. With 1 base removed from V and 7 bases from J, the gap between germline ends came to 13 bases. This CDR3 has 14 residues. The germline V gene encodes CDR1 SGHVS and CDR2 FQNEAQ. CDR3 protein: CASSLGRGLVEAFF. CDR3 DNA sequence: TGTGCCAGCAGCTTAGGCCGAGGGCTAGTTGAAGCTTTCTTT.

This chain links TRBV6-5 with TRBJ2-7, with 11 nucleotides matching TRBD2. Looked up from germline, CDR1 is MNHEY and CDR2 is SVGAGI. The V gene end was trimmed by 5 bases and the J gene end by 2 bases; junction bases not matched to a gene: 5. There are 15 residues in the CDR3. The CDR3 DNA sequence: TGTGCCAGCAGTCCCACGACTAGCGGGACCTACGAGCAGTACTTC. It codes for CASSPTTSGTYEQYF.

Only a few counts were recorded for this clone. DNA of the CDR3: TGTGCCAGCAGCCCCCAGGGGGCCGGAGCAGATACGCAGTATTTT. Translation: CASSPQGAGADTQYF. The V gene is TRBV6-6, the J gene TRBJ2-3; TRBD1 matches at 8 bases. The CDR3 is made up of 15 amino acids. V was clipped by 6 bases and J by 4 bases; unmatched bases: 9. The germline V gene has CDR1 MNHNY and CDR2 SVGAGI (reference sequence).

The CDR3 loop is CASSFPARPVGSNEQFF. As DNA, the CDR3 is TGTGCCAGCAGCTTTCCCGCCAGGCCCGTTGGGAGCAATGAGCAGTTCTTC. This sequence joins TRBV7-2 and TRBJ2-1, with D maybe TRBD2 (5 bases). The CDR3 is 17 residues long. Trimming took off 3 bases at V and 6 bases at J, with 21 bases between the two ends. CDR1 SGHTA and CDR2 FQGNSA come from the germline V gene.

The gene calls are TRBV5-1 and TRBJ2-2; 8 bases align to TRBD2. CDR3 length: 19 amino acids. The germline gives CDR1 SGHRS, CDR2 YFSETQ. V gave up 3 bases and J gave up 4 bases; unmatched junction bases: 17. The CDR3 region is CASSSDGTRGIVFTGELFF. The CDR3 bases are TGCGCCAGCAGCTCCGACGGGACTAGAGGGATTGTTTTCACCGGGGAGCTGTTTTTT.